This TCR beta chain emerged from a study of PD-1 blockade in classical Hodgkin lymphoma. Germline V gene data show CDR1 as SGHAT and CDR2 as FQNNGV. V was shortened by 2 bases and J by 6 bases, with 19 bases between the two germline ends. This CDR3 contains 16 residues. Every patient experienced relapse after autologous stem cell transplantation, and brentuximab vedotin exposure varied. Only in-frame clones appear in the TCRdb table, and some are missing; sequencing was by immunoSEQ multiplex PCR. The sample includes tens of thousands of clones, about 77% seen only once; the top ten take roughly 12%.

This clonotype originated in a human donor with classical Hodgkin lymphoma. The starting material was peripheral blood mononuclear cells (PBMCs), obtained at baseline. The J gene is TRBJ1-2, the V gene TRBV11-2, with a possible D match to TRBD1 (5 bases). Written as DNA, the CDR3 is TGTGCCAGCAGCTTAAGGGGAGGCAGAGTCGTGGATGGCTACACCTTC. Its translation: CASSLRGGRVVDGYTF.